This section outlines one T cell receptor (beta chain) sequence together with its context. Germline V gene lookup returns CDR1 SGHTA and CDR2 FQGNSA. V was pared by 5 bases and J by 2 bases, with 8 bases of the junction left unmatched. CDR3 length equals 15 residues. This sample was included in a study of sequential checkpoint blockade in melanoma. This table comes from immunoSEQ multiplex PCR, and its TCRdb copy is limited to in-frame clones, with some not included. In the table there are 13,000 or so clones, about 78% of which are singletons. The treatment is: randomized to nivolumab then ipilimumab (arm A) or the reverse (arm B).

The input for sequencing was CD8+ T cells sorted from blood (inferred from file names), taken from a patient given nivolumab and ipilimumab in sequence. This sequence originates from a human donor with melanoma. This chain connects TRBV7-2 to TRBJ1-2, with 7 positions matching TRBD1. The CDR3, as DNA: TGTGCCAGCAGCCCCTCCGGGACAGCGAACTATGGCTACACCTTC. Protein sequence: CASSPSGTANYGYTF.